This T cell receptor beta chain comes out of a study of shared clonotypes between healthy human individuals. Regarding the study as a whole: Sharing across four donors was highest in naive CD4 (roughly 5%) and lowest in memory CD8 (about 0.4%). Only blood was sampled; tissue repertoires likely differ.

In the study's own analysis: As immunoSEQ supplied junction-only sequences (without quality scores), filtering differed. Data came from immunoSEQ multiplex PCR; TCRdb stores just in-frame clones and leaves some out. That table is the source of V, J and clone size, and D and trimming were worked out from the DNA. The sample carries some 2,500,000 clones, 90% to 95% recorded once. Worth noting for this clone: Its cognate antigen is unknown.

Source material: naive CD4+ T cells from PBMCs. Subset meaning: CD45RA+ positively selected. This receptor was obtained from a man younger than 35 in good health. Some clones in this sample may be carry-over from other donors' samples.

CDR3 bases: TGTGCCAGCAGCTTGACAGGGACGAATGGCTACACCTTC. Its protein is CASSLTGTNGYTF. The rearrangement links TRBV5-4 to TRBJ1-2; TRBD1 is a possible D gene (6 bases). Trimming left V 1 base short and J 6 bases short, with 10 bases between. This CDR3 spans 13 amino acids. Germline loops: CDR1 SGHNT, CDR2 YYREEE (reference sequence).